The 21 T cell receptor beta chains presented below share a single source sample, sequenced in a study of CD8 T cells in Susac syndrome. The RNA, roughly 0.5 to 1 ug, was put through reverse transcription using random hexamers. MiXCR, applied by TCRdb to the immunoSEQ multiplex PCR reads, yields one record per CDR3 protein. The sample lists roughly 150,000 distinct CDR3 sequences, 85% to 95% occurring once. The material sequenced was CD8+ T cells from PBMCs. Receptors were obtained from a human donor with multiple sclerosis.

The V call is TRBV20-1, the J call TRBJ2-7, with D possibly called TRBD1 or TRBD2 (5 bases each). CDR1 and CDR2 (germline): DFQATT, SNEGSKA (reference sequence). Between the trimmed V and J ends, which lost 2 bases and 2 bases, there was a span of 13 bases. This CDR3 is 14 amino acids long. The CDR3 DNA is TGCAGTGCTAGACCGGCCGGGGACGCCTACGAGCAGTACTTC. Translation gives CSARPAGDAYEQYF.

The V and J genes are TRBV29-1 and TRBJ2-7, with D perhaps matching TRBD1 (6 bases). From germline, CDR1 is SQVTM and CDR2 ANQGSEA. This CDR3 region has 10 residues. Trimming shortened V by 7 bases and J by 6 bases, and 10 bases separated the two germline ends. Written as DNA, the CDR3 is TGCAGCGCTGGACAGACCGAGCAGTACTTC. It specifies CSAGQTEQYF.

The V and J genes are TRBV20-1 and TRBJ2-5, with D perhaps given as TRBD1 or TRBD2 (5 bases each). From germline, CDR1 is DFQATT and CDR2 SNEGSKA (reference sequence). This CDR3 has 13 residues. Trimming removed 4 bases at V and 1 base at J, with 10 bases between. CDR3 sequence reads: CSATGTIQETQYF. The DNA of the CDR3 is TGCAGTGCTACCGGGACGATCCAAGAGACCCAGTACTTC.

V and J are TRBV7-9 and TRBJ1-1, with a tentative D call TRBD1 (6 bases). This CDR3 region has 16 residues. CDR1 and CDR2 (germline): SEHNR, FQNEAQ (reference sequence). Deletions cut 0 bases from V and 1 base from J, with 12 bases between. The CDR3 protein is CASSLAPQGRNTEAFF. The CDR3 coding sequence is TGTGCCAGCAGCTTAGCGCCTCAGGGGCGGAACACTGAAGCTTTCTTT. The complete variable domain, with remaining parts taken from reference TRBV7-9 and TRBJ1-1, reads DTGVSQNPRHKITKRGQNVTFRCDPISEHNRLYWYRQTLGQGPEFLTYFQNEAQLEKSRLLSDRFSAERPKGSFSTLEIQRTEQGDSAMYLCASSLAPQGRNTEAFFGQGTRLTVV.

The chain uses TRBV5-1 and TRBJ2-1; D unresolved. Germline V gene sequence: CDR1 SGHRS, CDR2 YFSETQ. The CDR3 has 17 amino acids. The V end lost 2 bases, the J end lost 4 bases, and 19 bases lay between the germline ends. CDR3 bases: TGCGCCAGCAGCTTAGACTCGAGAGGCCGAAATTACAATGAGCAGTTCTTC. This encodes CASSLDSRGRNYNEQFF.

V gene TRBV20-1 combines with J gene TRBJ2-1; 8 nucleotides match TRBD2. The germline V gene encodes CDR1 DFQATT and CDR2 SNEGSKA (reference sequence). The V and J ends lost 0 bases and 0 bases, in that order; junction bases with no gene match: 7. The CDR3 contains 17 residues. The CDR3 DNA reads TGCAGTGCTAGAGATCGGGGGGGCGAGCTCTCCTACAATGAGCAGTTCTTC. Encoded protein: CSARDRGGELSYNEQFF.

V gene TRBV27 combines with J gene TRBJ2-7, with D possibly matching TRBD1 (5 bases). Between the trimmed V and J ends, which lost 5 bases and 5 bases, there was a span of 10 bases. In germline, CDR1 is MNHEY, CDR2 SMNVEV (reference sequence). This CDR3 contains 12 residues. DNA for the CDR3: TGTGCCAGCAGTACAAGACAGCACGAGCAGTACTTC. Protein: CASSTRQHEQYF.

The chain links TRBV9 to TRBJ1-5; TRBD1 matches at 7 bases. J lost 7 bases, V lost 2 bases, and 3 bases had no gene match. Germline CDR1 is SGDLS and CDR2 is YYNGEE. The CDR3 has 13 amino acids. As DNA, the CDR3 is TGTGCCAGCAGCGTTACAGGGGACCAGCCCCAGCATTTT. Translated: CASSVTGDQPQHF.

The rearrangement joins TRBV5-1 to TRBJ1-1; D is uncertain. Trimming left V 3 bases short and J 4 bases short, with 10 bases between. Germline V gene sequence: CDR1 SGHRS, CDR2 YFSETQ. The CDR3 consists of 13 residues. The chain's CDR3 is CASSSKEATEAFF. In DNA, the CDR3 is TGCGCCAGCAGCTCAAAGGAGGCCACTGAAGCTTTCTTT.

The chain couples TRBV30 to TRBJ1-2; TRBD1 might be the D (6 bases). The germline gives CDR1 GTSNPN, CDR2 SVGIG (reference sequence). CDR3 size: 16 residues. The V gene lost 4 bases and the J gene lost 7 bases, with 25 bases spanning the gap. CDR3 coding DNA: TGTGCCTGGAATATAGGACCGAGGGGGAATAGAGGTGGCTACACCTTC. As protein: CAWNIGPRGNRGGYTF. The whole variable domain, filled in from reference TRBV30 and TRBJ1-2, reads SQTIHQWPATLVQPVGSPLSLECTVEGTSNPNLYWYRQAAGRGLQLLFYSVGIGQISSEVPQNLSASRPQDRQFILSSKKLLLSDSGFYLCAWNIGPRGNRGGYTFGSGTRLTVV.

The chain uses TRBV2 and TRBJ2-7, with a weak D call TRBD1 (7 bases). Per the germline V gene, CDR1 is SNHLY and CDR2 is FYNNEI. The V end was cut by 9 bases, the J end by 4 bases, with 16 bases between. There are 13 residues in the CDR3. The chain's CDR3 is CARGQGGLYEQYF. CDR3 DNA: TGTGCCAGGGGGCAGGGGGGCCTTTACGAGCAGTACTTC. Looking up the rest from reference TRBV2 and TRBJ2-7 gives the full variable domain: EPEVTQTPSHQVTQMGQEVILRCVPISNHLYFYWYRQILGQKVEFLVSFYNNEISEKSEIFDDQFSVERPDGSNFTLKIRSTKLEDSAMYFCARGQGGLYEQYFGPGTRLTVT.

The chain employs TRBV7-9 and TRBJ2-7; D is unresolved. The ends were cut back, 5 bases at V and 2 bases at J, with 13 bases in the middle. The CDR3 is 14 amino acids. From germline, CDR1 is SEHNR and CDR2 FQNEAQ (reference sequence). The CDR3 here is CASSPHRLPYEQYF. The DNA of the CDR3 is TGTGCCAGCAGCCCCCACCGGTTACCCTACGAGCAGTACTTC.

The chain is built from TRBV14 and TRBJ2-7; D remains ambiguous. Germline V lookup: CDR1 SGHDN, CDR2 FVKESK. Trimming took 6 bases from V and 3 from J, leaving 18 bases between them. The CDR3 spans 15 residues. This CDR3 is CASSVEGNAYYEQYF. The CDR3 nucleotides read TGTGCCAGCAGTGTCGAAGGGAACGCGTACTACGAGCAGTACTTC.

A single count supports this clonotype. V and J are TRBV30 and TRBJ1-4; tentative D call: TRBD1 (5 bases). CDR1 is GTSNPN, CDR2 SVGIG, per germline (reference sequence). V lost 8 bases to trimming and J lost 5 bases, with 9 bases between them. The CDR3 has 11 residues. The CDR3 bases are TGTGCCACCAGGGTGAATGAAAAACTGTTTTTT. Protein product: CATRVNEKLFF.

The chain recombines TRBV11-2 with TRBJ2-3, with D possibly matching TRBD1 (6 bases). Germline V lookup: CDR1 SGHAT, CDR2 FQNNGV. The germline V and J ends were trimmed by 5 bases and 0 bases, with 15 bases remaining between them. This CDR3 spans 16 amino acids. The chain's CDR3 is CASSPGTTSSTDTQYF. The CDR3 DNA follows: TGTGCCAGCAGCCCCGGGACAACCTCTAGCACAGATACGCAGTATTTT.

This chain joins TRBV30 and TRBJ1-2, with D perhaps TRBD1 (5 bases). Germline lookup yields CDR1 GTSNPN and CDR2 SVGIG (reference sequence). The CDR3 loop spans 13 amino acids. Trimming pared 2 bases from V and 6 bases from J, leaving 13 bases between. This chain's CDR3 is CAWSMGRTDGYTF. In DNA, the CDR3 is TGTGCCTGGAGTATGGGACGTACGGATGGCTACACCTTC.

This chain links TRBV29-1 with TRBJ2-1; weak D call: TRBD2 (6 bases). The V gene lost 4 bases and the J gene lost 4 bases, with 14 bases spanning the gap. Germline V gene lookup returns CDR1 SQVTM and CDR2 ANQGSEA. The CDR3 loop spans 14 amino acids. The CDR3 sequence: CSVVGTAGYNEQFF. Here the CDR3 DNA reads TGCAGCGTTGTTGGAACGGCGGGATACAATGAGCAGTTCTTC.

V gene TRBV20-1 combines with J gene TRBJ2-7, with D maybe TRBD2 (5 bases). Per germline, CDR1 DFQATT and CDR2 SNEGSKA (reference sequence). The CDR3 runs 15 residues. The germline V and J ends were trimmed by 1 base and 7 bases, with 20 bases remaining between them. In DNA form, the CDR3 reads TGCAGTGCTAGAGGGCAAGGCGGGTCCCTTTGGGAGCAGTACTTC. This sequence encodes CSARGQGGSLWEQYF.

The CDR3 sequence is CASGGRTDTQYF. In DNA form, the CDR3 reads TGCGCCTCTGGGGGCCGCACAGATACGCAGTATTTT. The J gene is TRBJ2-3, the V gene TRBV10-2; possibly TRBD1 for D (6 bases). Per the germline V gene, CDR1 is WSHSY and CDR2 is SAAADI. Trimming pared 11 bases from V and 1 base from J, leaving 10 bases between. The CDR3 is 12 amino acids.

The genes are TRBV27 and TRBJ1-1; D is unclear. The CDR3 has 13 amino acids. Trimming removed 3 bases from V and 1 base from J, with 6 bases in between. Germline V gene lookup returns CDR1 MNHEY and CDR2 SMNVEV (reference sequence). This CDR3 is CASSFGKNTEAFF. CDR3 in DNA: TGTGCCAGCAGTTTTGGGAAGAACACTGAAGCTTTCTTT.

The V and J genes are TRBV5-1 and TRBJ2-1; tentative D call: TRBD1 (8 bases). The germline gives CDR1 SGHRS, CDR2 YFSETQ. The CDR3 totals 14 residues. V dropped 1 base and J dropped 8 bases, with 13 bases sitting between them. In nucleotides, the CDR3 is TGCGCCAGCAGCTTGTACAGGGGGGGAGATGAGCAGTTCTTC. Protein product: CASSLYRGGDEQFF.